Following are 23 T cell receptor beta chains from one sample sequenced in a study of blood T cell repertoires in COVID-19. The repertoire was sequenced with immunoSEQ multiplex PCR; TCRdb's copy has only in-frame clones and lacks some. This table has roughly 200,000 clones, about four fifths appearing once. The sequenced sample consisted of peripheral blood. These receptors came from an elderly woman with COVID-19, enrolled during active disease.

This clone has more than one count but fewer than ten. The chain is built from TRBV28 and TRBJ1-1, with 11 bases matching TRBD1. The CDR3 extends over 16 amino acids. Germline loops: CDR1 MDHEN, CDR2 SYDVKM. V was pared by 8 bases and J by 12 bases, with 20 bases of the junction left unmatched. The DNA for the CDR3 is TGTGCCAGCTTTACGTCCACGACTCGGACAGGGGGCTTGACTTTCTTT. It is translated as CASFTSTTRTGGLTFF.

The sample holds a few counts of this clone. In DNA, the CDR3 is TGTGCCAGCAGCTTGGCTTCGGGGGGCTTGGACTATGGCTACACCTTC. Residues: CASSLASGGLDYGYTF. The chain has TRBV5-4 and TRBJ1-2; possibly TRBD1 for D (6 bases). V shed 0 bases and J shed 3 bases, with 15 bases lying between them. This CDR3 region has 16 residues. CDR1 is SGHNT and CDR2 is YYREEE in the germline V gene (reference sequence). Using reference TRBV5-4 and TRBJ1-2 for the parts outside the CDR3, the full variable domain is ETGVTQSPTHLIKTRGQQVTLRCSSQSGHNTVSWYQQALGQGPQFIFQYYREEENGRGNFPPRFSGLQFPNYSSELNVNALELDDSALYLCASSLASGGLDYGYTFGSGTRLTVV.

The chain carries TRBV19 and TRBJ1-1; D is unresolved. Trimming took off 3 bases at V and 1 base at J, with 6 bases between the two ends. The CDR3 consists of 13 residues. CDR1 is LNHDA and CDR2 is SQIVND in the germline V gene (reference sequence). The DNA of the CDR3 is TGTGCCAGTAGTATGTCTAGGAACACTGAAGCTTTCTTT. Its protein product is CASSMSRNTEAFF.

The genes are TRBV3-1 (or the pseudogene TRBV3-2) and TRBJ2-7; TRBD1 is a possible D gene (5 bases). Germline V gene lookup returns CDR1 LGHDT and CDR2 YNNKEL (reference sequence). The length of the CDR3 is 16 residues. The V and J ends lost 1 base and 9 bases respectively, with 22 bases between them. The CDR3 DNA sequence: TGTGCCAGCAGCCAAGCGACGGTGGGGCCAGTCAAGGTGCAGTACTTC. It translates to CASSQATVGPVKVQYF.

The CDR3 loop is CASSLVGGNTEAFF. The CDR3 DNA follows: TGTGCCAGCAGCTTAGTCGGGGGGAACACTGAAGCTTTCTTT. The rearrangement joins TRBV7-2 to TRBJ1-1, with D perhaps matching TRBD1 (5 bases). CDR1 and CDR2 (germline): SGHTA, FQGNSA. The germline V and J ends were trimmed by 1 base and 1 base, with 7 bases remaining between them. This CDR3 is 14 amino acids long.

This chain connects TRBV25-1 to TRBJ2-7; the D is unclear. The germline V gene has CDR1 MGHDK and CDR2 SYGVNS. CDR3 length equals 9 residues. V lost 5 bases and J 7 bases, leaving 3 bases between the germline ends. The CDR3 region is CASSQEQYF. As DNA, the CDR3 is TGTGCCAGCAGTCAAGAGCAGTACTTC.

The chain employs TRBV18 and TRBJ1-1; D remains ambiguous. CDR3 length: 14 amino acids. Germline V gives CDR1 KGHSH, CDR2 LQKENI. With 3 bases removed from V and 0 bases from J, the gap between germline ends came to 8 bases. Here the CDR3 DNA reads TGTGCCAGCTCACCGACATCGCTGAACACTGAAGCTTTCTTT. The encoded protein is CASSPTSLNTEAFF.

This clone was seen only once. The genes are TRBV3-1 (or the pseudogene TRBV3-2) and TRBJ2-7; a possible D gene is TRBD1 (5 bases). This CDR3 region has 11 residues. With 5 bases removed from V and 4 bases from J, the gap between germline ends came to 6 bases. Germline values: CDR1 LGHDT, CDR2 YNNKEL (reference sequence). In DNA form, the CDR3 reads TGTGCCAGCAGCGACAGTTACGAGCAGTACTTC. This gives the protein CASSDSYEQYF.

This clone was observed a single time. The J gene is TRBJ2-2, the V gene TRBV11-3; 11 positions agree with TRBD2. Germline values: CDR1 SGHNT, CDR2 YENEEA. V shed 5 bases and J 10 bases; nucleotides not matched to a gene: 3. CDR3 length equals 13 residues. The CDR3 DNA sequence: TGTGCCAGCAGCCTACTAGCGGGGGTGGAGCTGTTTTTT. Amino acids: CASSLLAGVELFF.

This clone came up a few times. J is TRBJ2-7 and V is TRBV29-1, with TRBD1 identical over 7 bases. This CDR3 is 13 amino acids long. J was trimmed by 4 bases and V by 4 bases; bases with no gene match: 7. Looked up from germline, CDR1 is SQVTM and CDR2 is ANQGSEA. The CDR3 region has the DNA TGCAGCGTTGGGGCCGCACAGGGGTACGAGCAGTACTTC. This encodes CSVGAAQGYEQYF.

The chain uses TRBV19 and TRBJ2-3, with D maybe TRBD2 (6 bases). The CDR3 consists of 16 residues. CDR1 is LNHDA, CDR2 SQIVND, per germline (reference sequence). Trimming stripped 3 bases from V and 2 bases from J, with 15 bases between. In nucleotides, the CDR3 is TGTGCCAGTAGTATCAACCCGGGACTCAACACAGATACGCAGTATTTT. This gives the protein CASSINPGLNTDTQYF.

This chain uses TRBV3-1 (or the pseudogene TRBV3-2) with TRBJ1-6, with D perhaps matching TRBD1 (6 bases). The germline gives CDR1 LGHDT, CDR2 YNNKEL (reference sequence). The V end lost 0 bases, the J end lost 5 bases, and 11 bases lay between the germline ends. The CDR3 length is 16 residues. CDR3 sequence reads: CASSQDWGRNNSPLHF. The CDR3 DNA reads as TGTGCCAGCAGCCAAGACTGGGGGCGTAATAATTCACCCCTCCACTTT.

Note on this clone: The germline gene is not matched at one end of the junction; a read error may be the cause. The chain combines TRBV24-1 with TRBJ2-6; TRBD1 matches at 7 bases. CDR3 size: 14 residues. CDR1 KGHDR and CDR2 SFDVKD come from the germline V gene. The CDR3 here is CATSDPGQAKVLTF. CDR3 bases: TGTGCCACCAGTGATCCCGGACAGGCCAAGGTCCTGACTTTC.

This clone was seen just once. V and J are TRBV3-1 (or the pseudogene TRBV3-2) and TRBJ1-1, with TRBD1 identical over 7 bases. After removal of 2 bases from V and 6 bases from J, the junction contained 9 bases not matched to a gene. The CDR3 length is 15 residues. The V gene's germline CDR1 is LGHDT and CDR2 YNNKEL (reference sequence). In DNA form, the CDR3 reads TGTGCCAGCAGCCAACCCCGACAGGGTATGTCTGAAGCTTTCTTT. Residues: CASSQPRQGMSEAFF.

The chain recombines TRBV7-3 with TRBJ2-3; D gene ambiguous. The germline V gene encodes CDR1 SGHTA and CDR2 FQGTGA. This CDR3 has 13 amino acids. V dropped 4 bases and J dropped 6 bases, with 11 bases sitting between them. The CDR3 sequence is CASSSVAADTQYF. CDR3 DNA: TGTGCCAGCAGCTCAGTAGCTGCGGATACGCAGTATTTT.

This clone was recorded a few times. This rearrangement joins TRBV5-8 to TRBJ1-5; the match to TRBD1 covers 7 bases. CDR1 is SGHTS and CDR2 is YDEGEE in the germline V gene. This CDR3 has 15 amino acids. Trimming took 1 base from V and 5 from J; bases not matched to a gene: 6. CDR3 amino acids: CASSLRGLGDQPQHF. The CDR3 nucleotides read TGTGCCAGCAGCTTGAGGGGGCTAGGGGATCAGCCCCAGCATTTT.

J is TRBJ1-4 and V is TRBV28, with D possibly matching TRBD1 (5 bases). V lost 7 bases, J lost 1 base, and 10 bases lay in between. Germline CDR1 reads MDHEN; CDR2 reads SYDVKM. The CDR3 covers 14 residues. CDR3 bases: TGTGCCAGCAACCCCGGGGGAACTAATGAAAAACTGTTTTTT. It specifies CASNPGGTNEKLFF.

The CDR3, as DNA: TGTGCCAGAAGCCCGACGGGGGAGTCAATAAACATTCAGTACTTC. It yields the protein CARSPTGESINIQYF. This chain connects TRBV5-3 to TRBJ2-4, with D perhaps matching TRBD2 (6 bases). TRBV5-3 is filed as an ORF, its function uncertain. V was trimmed by 4 bases and J by 6 bases, leaving 17 bases between them. The CDR3 covers 15 residues.

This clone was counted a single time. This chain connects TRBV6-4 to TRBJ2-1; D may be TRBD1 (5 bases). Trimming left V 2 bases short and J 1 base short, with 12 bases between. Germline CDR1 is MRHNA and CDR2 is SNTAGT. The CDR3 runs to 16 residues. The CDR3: CASSDVVRGSYNEQFF. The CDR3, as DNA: TGTGCCAGCAGTGACGTGGTAAGGGGTTCCTACAATGAGCAGTTCTTC.

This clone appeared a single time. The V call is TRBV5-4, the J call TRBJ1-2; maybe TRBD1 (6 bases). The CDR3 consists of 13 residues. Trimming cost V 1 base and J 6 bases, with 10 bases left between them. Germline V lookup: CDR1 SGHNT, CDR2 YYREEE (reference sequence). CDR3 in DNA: TGTGCCAGCAGCTTGAGCAGGGGCCATGGCTACACCTTC. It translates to CASSLSRGHGYTF.

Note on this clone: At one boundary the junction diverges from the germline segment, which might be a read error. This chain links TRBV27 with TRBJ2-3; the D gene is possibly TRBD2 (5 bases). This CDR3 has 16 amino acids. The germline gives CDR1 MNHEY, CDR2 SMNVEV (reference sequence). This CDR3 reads CASSYHALRGKVDLDF. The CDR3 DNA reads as TGTGCCAGCAGTTACCACGCTCTCCGGGGTAAGGTGGACTTGGATTTT.

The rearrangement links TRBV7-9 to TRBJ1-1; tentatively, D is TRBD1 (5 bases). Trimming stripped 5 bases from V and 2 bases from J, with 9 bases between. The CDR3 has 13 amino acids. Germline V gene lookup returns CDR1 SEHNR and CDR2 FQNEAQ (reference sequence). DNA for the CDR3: TGTGCCAGCAGCAAAAGGGGTAACACTGAAGCTTTCTTT. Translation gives CASSKRGNTEAFF.

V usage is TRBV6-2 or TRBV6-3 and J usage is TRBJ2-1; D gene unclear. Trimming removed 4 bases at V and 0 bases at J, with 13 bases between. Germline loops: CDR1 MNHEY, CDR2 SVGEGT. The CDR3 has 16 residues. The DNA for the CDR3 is TGTGCCAGCAGTTCCCCCCGGCTAGGCTCCTACAATGAGCAGTTCTTC. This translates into CASSSPRLGSYNEQFF.